This is a list of T cell receptor beta chains from one sample in a study of blood T cell repertoires in COVID-19. The assay was immunoSEQ multiplex PCR, and TCRdb's table has in-frame clones only and misses some. Of some 310,000 clones in the sample, around 90% were seen once. The sequenced material came from peripheral blood. The receptors originated from a man aged 50-60 years with active or convalescent COVID-19. The CDR3 runs from the conserved cysteine through the conserved F or W. The order of the fields is V gene, J gene, clone size, D gene, CDR3 length, CDR3 protein, CDR3 DNA. D genes are given only for firm matches. For some rows the clone size is stated as once, few or many, or as a class when expanded; others skip it.

TRBV15	TRBJ2-7	NA	TRBD2	15	CATSRDLAGGHTQYF	TGTGCCACCAGCAGAGATCTAGCGGGAGGGCATACGCAGTACTTC
TRBV6-5	TRBJ1-2	NA	NA	14	CASSYSKNREGDTF	TGTGCCAGCAGTTACTCGAAGAACAGGGAGGGTGACACCTTC
TRBV29-1	TRBJ1-1	NA	TRBD1	14	CSGRQGTGNTEAFF	TGCAGCGGAAGACAGGGGACGGGTAACACTGAAGCTTTCTTT
TRBV21-1	TRBJ2-1	NA	NA	15	CASTKGLAVGNEQFF	TGTGCCAGCACCAAGGGACTAGCGGTGGGGAATGAGCAGTTCTTC
TRBV10-3	TRBJ1-2	NA	TRBD1	14	CAISDQGVPYGYTF	TGTGCCATCAGTGACCAGGGGGTACCCTATGGCTACACCTTC
TRBV6-5	TRBJ1-6	NA	TRBD1	16	CASSYSTGGYNSPLHF	TGTGCCAGCAGTTACTCAACAGGGGGATATAATTCACCCCTCCACTTT
TRBV5-6	TRBJ1-2	NA	NA	14	CASSSTGYGSGYTF	TGTGCCAGCAGCTCCACAGGCTATGGTTCCGGCTACACCTTC
TRBV2	TRBJ2-1	NA	TRBD2	13	CASRLAGEVEQFF	TGTGCCAGCCGACTAGCGGGAGAGGTTGAGCAGTTCTTC
TRBV19	TRBJ1-5	NA	TRBD1	15	CASSRDRVGNQPQHF	TGTGCCAGTAGTAGGGACAGGGTAGGCAATCAGCCCCAGCATTTT
TRBV7-9	TRBJ2-5	few	TRBD1	15	CASSSRQGAEETQYF	TGTGCCAGCAGCTCCAGACAGGGGGCTGAGGAGACCCAGTACTTC
TRBV5-4	TRBJ1-1	NA	NA	16	CASTPEGPRGNTEAFF	TGTGCCAGCACTCCTGAAGGGCCCAGGGGGAACACTGAAGCTTTCTTT
TRBV28	TRBJ1-4	NA	NA	15	CASSFGGATNEKLFF	TGTGCCAGCAGTTTCGGGGGAGCGACTAATGAAAAACTGTTTTTT
TRBV18	TRBJ2-5	few	TRBD1	15	CASSRGQGGQETQYF	TGTGCCAGCTCACGCGGACAGGGAGGCCAAGAGACCCAGTACTTC
TRBV28	TRBJ1-5	NA	NA	14	CASSLAGSNQPQHF	TGTGCCAGCAGTTTGGCGGGAAGCAATCAGCCCCAGCATTTT
TRBV7-8	TRBJ1-5	NA	TRBD1	16	CASSGGTVYSNQPQHF	TGTGCCAGCAGCGGTGGGACAGTATATAGCAATCAGCCCCAGCATTTT
TRBV4-3	TRBJ1-2	once	NA	17	CASSQDRLGATNYGYTF	TGCGCCAGCAGCCAAGATCGTTTGGGGGCAACTAACTATGGCTACACCTTC
TRBV18	TRBJ2-3	NA	NA	14	CASSPTFSQDTQYF	TGTGCCAGCTCACCAACTTTTAGCCAAGATACGCAGTATTTT
TRBV19	TRBJ1-5	NA	NA	15	CASSNTWGGDQPQHF	TGTGCCAGTAGTAACACTTGGGGAGGGGATCAGCCCCAGCATTTT
TRBV6-5	TRBJ2-7	NA	NA	15	CASSRRPEGPYEQYF	TGTGCCAGCAGTAGAAGACCCGAGGGCCCCTACGAGCAGTACTTC
TRBV5-1	TRBJ2-2	NA	NA	16	CASSLRVERNTGELFF	TGCGCCAGCAGCCTGCGGGTGGAAAGGAACACCGGGGAGCTGTTTTTT
TRBV10-3	TRBJ1-1	once	NA	12	CAIAALNTEAFF	TGTGCCATCGCGGCATTGAACACTGAAGCTTTCTTT
TRBV6-2/TRBV6-3	TRBJ2-6	NA	NA	15	CASSYLRGPTNVLTF	TGTGCCAGCAGTTACCTCAGGGGACCCACCAACGTCCTGACTTTC